The rows below give T cell receptor beta chains drawn from one sample of a study of blood T cell repertoires in COVID-19. Sequenced by immunoSEQ multiplex PCR; TCRdb stores in-frame clones only, minus some. Of roughly 28,000 clones in the sample, roughly 91% are singletons; the top ten hold 4.9%. Material for sequencing was peripheral blood. The source is an older man with active COVID-19. Each CDR3 is given with its conserved first and last residue. D genes are given only for firm matches. A row's size may be missing; if present it is once, few, many or a size class.

j_call: TRBJ2-3
cdr3_length: 14
clone_size: .
v_call: TRBV6-1
d_call: .
cdr3_aa: CASSEGGRADTQYF
cdr3_nt: TGTGCCAGCAGTGAAGGAGGGCGCGCAGATACGCAGTATTTT

j_call: TRBJ1-4
cdr3_length: 14
clone_size: .
v_call: TRBV25-1
d_call: .
cdr3_aa: CASSEGGAWEKLFF
cdr3_nt: TGTGCCAGCAGTGAAGGGGGGGCCTGGGAAAAACTGTTTTTT

j_call: TRBJ2-3
cdr3_length: 15
clone_size: .
v_call: TRBV6-1
d_call: .
cdr3_aa: CASSESQRNTDTQYF
cdr3_nt: TGTGCCAGCAGTGAAAGTCAGCGGAACACAGATACGCAGTATTTT

j_call: TRBJ2-7
cdr3_length: 16
clone_size: .
v_call: TRBV13
d_call: .
cdr3_aa: CASSLEPGHGTYEQYF
cdr3_nt: TGTGCCAGCAGCTTAGAACCGGGACACGGTACATACGAGCAGTACTTC

j_call: TRBJ2-7
cdr3_length: 14
clone_size: .
v_call: TRBV5-1
d_call: TRBD1
cdr3_aa: CASSPGTGTYEQYF
cdr3_nt: TGCGCCAGCAGCCCCGGGACAGGGACCTACGAGCAGTACTTC

j_call: TRBJ2-7
cdr3_length: 14
clone_size: .
v_call: TRBV27
d_call: TRBD2
cdr3_aa: CASSSPVAGYEQYF
cdr3_nt: TGTGCCAGCAGTTCCCCGGTAGCGGGGTATGAGCAGTACTTC

j_call: TRBJ1-1
cdr3_length: 13
clone_size: .
v_call: TRBV18
d_call: .
cdr3_aa: CASSPREDTEAFF
cdr3_nt: TGTGCCAGCTCACCGAGAGAGGACACTGAAGCTTTCTTT

j_call: TRBJ1-2
cdr3_length: 14
clone_size: .
v_call: TRBV5-4
d_call: .
cdr3_aa: CASSPRGTNYGYTF
cdr3_nt: TGTGCCAGCAGCCCTAGGGGGACCAACTATGGCTACACCTTC

j_call: TRBJ1-1
cdr3_length: 13
clone_size: .
v_call: TRBV5-4
d_call: .
cdr3_aa: CASSLEANTEAFF
cdr3_nt: TGTGCCAGCAGCTTGGAAGCCAACACTGAAGCTTTCTTT

j_call: TRBJ2-1
cdr3_length: 20
clone_size: .
v_call: TRBV4-3
d_call: TRBD2
cdr3_aa: CASSQVGLVLAGGPNNEQFF
cdr3_nt: TGCGCCAGCAGCCAAGTAGGGTTGGTCCTAGCGGGGGGCCCTAACAATGAGCAGTTCTTC

j_call: TRBJ2-3
cdr3_length: 14
clone_size: .
v_call: TRBV6-5
d_call: .
cdr3_aa: CASRVDYRTDTQYF
cdr3_nt: TGTGCCAGCAGGGTGGACTACCGCACAGATACGCAGTATTTT

j_call: TRBJ2-6
cdr3_length: 18
clone_size: .
v_call: TRBV7-2
d_call: .
cdr3_aa: CASSLALRESSGANVLTF
cdr3_nt: TGTGCCAGCAGCTTAGCGCTGAGGGAAAGCTCTGGGGCCAACGTCCTGACTTTC

j_call: TRBJ1-6
cdr3_length: 17
clone_size: .
v_call: TRBV5-4
d_call: .
cdr3_aa: CASSSNRDTLYNSPLHF
cdr3_nt: TGTGCCAGCAGCTCAAACCGGGACACCCTCTATAATTCACCCCTCCACTTT

j_call: TRBJ1-5
cdr3_length: 18
clone_size: .
v_call: TRBV10-1
d_call: .
cdr3_aa: CASSEGLQRWASNQPQHF
cdr3_nt: TGCGCCAGCAGTGAGGGTCTCCAAAGATGGGCTAGCAATCAGCCCCAGCATTTT

j_call: TRBJ1-1
cdr3_length: 15
clone_size: few
v_call: TRBV9
d_call: TRBD1
cdr3_aa: CASSGRQGLNTEAFF
cdr3_nt: TGTGCCAGCAGCGGTCGACAGGGCCTGAACACTGAAGCTTTCTTT

j_call: TRBJ1-2
cdr3_length: 16
clone_size: .
v_call: TRBV6-5
d_call: TRBD1
cdr3_aa: CASSYLRTGGGYGYTF
cdr3_nt: TGTGCCAGCAGTTACCTCCGGACAGGGGGCGGCTATGGCTACACCTTC

j_call: TRBJ2-7
cdr3_length: 14
clone_size: .
v_call: TRBV27
d_call: TRBD2
cdr3_aa: CASSAGTTLYEQYF
cdr3_nt: TGTGCCAGCAGTGCCGGGACTACCCTCTACGAGCAGTACTTC

j_call: TRBJ2-2
cdr3_length: 15
clone_size: .
v_call: TRBV7-8
d_call: TRBD1
cdr3_aa: CASSEQGANTGELFF
cdr3_nt: TGTGCCAGCAGCGAGCAGGGGGCGAACACCGGGGAGCTGTTTTTT

j_call: TRBJ1-1
cdr3_length: 13
clone_size: once
v_call: TRBV12-3/TRBV12-4
d_call: .
cdr3_aa: CASSRARTGEAFF
cdr3_nt: TGTGCCAGCAGTCGCGCGAGGACGGGAGAAGCTTTCTTT

j_call: TRBJ1-1
cdr3_length: 15
clone_size: .
v_call: TRBV19
d_call: .
cdr3_aa: CASSISGQLNTEAFF
cdr3_nt: TGTGCCAGTAGTATTTCTGGCCAGTTGAACACTGAAGCTTTCTTT

j_call: TRBJ1-1
cdr3_length: 14
clone_size: .
v_call: TRBV5-1
d_call: TRBD1
cdr3_aa: CASSSLQGDTEAFF
cdr3_nt: TGCGCCAGCAGCTCATTACAGGGGGACACTGAAGCTTTCTTT

j_call: TRBJ1-5
cdr3_length: 14
clone_size: .
v_call: TRBV5-8
d_call: .
cdr3_aa: CASTLGRALQPQHF
cdr3_nt: TGTGCCAGCACCTTGGGCAGGGCCCTTCAGCCCCAGCATTTT

j_call: TRBJ1-1
cdr3_length: 13
clone_size: .
v_call: TRBV29-1
d_call: .
cdr3_aa: CSGCRVGSTEAFF
cdr3_nt: TGCAGCGGATGCAGGGTCGGTAGCACTGAAGCTTTCTTT

j_call: TRBJ2-7
cdr3_length: 15
clone_size: .
v_call: TRBV6-5
d_call: TRBD2
cdr3_aa: CASRGVTSGLREQYF
cdr3_nt: TGTGCCAGCCGGGGGGTGACTAGCGGGTTGAGGGAGCAGTACTTC

j_call: TRBJ2-3
cdr3_length: 16
clone_size: .
v_call: TRBV6-1
d_call: TRBD2
cdr3_aa: CASSAILGGGTDTQYF
cdr3_nt: TGTGCCAGCAGTGCCATTTTGGGGGGGGGCACAGATACGCAGTATTTT

j_call: TRBJ1-4
cdr3_length: 16
clone_size: .
v_call: TRBV7-9
d_call: .
cdr3_aa: CASSSSGGGINEKLFF
cdr3_nt: TGTGCCAGCAGCTCCTCCGGCGGGGGGATAAATGAAAAACTGTTTTTT

j_call: TRBJ1-6
cdr3_length: 15
clone_size: .
v_call: TRBV2
d_call: TRBD1
cdr3_aa: CASRTLRTGSSPLHF
cdr3_nt: TGTGCCAGCAGGACCCTCCGGACAGGAAGTTCACCCCTCCACTTT

j_call: TRBJ1-4
cdr3_length: 14
clone_size: .
v_call: TRBV18
d_call: .
cdr3_aa: CASSPQGFSEKLFF
cdr3_nt: TGTGCCAGCTCACCACAGGGGTTTAGTGAAAAACTGTTTTTT

j_call: TRBJ2-7
cdr3_length: 17
clone_size: .
v_call: TRBV14
d_call: .
cdr3_aa: CASTTRDSRVDSYEQYF
cdr3_nt: TGTGCCAGCACCACCAGGGACTCCAGGGTGGACTCCTACGAGCAGTACTTC

j_call: TRBJ1-2
cdr3_length: 13
clone_size: .
v_call: TRBV27
d_call: .
cdr3_aa: CASSRQPNYGYTF
cdr3_nt: TGTGCCAGCAGCAGACAGCCAAACTATGGCTACACCTTC

j_call: TRBJ1-5
cdr3_length: 13
clone_size: .
v_call: TRBV12-3/TRBV12-4
d_call: TRBD1
cdr3_aa: CASSNRGPQPQHF
cdr3_nt: TGTGCCAGCAGTAACAGGGGGCCGCAGCCCCAGCATTTT

j_call: TRBJ1-5
cdr3_length: 15
clone_size: .
v_call: TRBV2
d_call: TRBD1
cdr3_aa: CASDLTGGSVQPQHF
cdr3_nt: TGTGCCAGCGATTTGACAGGGGGCTCGGTTCAGCCCCAGCATTTT

j_call: TRBJ2-7
cdr3_length: 13
clone_size: .
v_call: TRBV7-6
d_call: .
cdr3_aa: CASSYGQTHEQYF
cdr3_nt: TGTGCCAGCAGCTACGGACAGACGCACGAGCAGTACTTC

j_call: TRBJ1-2
cdr3_length: 13
clone_size: .
v_call: TRBV6-6
d_call: .
cdr3_aa: CASSPQGNYGYTF
cdr3_nt: TGTGCCAGCAGTCCCCAGGGGAACTATGGCTACACCTTC

j_call: TRBJ2-1
cdr3_length: 16
clone_size: .
v_call: TRBV27
d_call: TRBD2
cdr3_aa: CASSLSRLAGYNEQFF
cdr3_nt: TGTGCCAGCAGTTTATCTAGACTAGCGGGATATAATGAGCAGTTCTTC

j_call: TRBJ1-1
cdr3_length: 16
clone_size: .
v_call: TRBV4-1
d_call: .
cdr3_aa: CASSQEGAAVNTEAFF
cdr3_nt: TGCGCCAGCAGCCAAGAAGGGGCGGCCGTGAACACTGAAGCTTTCTTT

j_call: TRBJ1-1
cdr3_length: 14
clone_size: .
v_call: TRBV30
d_call: .
cdr3_aa: CAGIRGQINTEAFF
cdr3_nt: TGTGCCGGGATAAGAGGACAGATTAACACTGAAGCTTTCTTT

j_call: TRBJ2-3
cdr3_length: 16
clone_size: .
v_call: TRBV5-4
d_call: TRBD1
cdr3_aa: CASSLSAGGATDTQYF
cdr3_nt: TGTGCCAGCAGCTTGTCGGCAGGGGGCGCAACAGATACGCAGTATTTT

j_call: TRBJ2-1
cdr3_length: 14
clone_size: .
v_call: TRBV6-5
d_call: TRBD1
cdr3_aa: CASRDRVRYNEQFF
cdr3_nt: TGTGCCAGCAGGGACAGGGTTCGGTACAATGAGCAGTTCTTC

j_call: TRBJ1-1
cdr3_length: 13
clone_size: .
v_call: TRBV19
d_call: .
cdr3_aa: CASSATRNTEAFF
cdr3_nt: TGTGCCAGTAGCGCGACAAGGAACACTGAAGCTTTCTTT

j_call: TRBJ1-3
cdr3_length: 15
clone_size: .
v_call: TRBV4-1
d_call: TRBD1
cdr3_aa: CASSRQTGSVNTIYF
cdr3_nt: TGCGCCAGCAGCCGACAGACAGGGTCTGTCAACACCATATATTTT

j_call: TRBJ2-3
cdr3_length: 17
clone_size: .
v_call: TRBV9
d_call: .
cdr3_aa: CASSHPGQLLAGDTQYF
cdr3_nt: TGTGCCAGCAGTCACCCTGGACAGCTTCTAGCAGGAGATACGCAGTATTTT

j_call: TRBJ2-1
cdr3_length: 18
clone_size: .
v_call: TRBV5-1
d_call: TRBD2
cdr3_aa: CASSLTPNGGATYNEQFF
cdr3_nt: TGCGCCAGCAGCCTAACACCGAACGGGGGGGCCACCTACAATGAGCAGTTCTTC